Included here is one TCR beta chain sequence, with context. Antigen specificity is unknown. TCRdb passed the RT-PCR reads through MiXCR, listing each CDR3 protein once. The sample yields approximately 160,000 distinct CDR3 sequences, about 11% seen once. This entry is derived from a study of response to subunit inactivated influenza vaccine. Notes on the study in general: It was suggested by the authors that few new T cells are recruited by each seasonal influenza vaccination.

This receptor was identified in a man between 50 and 70 years old who received an inactivated influenza vaccine. This material consisted of CD8+ T cells sorted from PBMCs, taken around 25 months after vaccination.

CDR3 nucleotides: TGCGCCAGCAGCCAATACGGGACAGGCGCCGAGCAGTACTTC. It translates to CASSQYGTGAEQYF. The rearrangement uses TRBV4-3 and TRBJ2-7; 8 bases line up with TRBD1. The V and J ends lost 2 bases and 6 bases, in that order; junction bases with no gene match: 6. Per germline, CDR1 LGHNA and CDR2 YSLEER. The CDR3 extends over 14 amino acids.